The present TCR beta chain was sequenced within a study of glioma-infiltrating T cells after dendritic cell vaccination. A remark on this clone: The junction differs from germline at one of its ends, possibly a read error.

Here immunoSEQ multiplex PCR was the method, and the copy in TCRdb shows in-frame clones only, minus some. The sample lists 99,000 or so clones; around 89% were seen once. Stated time point: after dendritic cell vaccination, including at tumor progression/relapse. Patients had residual fresh-frozen tumor tissue and more than two years of survival data. In germline, CDR1 is MNHNS, CDR2 SASEGT. There are 16 residues in the CDR3. The rearrangement joins TRBV6-1 to TRBJ2-7; 7 bases map to TRBD2. The receptor comes from a human donor with glioblastoma. The sample consisted of blood, taken after dendritic cell vaccination. CDR3 loop: CAISERGTSESYEQYF. In DNA form, the CDR3 reads TGTGCCATCAGTGAGAGAGGAACTAGCGAATCCTACGAGCAGTACTTC.